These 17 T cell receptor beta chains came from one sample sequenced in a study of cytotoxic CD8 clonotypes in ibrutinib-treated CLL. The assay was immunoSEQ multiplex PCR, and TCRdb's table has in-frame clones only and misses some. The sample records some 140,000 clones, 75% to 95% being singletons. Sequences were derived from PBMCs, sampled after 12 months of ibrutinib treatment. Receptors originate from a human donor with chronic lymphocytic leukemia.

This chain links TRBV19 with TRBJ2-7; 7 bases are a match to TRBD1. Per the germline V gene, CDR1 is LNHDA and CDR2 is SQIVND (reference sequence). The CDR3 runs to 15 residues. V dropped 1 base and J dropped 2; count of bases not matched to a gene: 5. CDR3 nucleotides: TGTGCCAGTAGTATAGCGGACAGGAACCCCTACGAGCAGTACTTC. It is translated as CASSIADRNPYEQYF.

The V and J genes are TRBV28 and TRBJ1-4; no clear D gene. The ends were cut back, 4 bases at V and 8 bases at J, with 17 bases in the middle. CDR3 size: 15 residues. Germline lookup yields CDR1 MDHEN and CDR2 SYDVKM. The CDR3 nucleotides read TGTGCCAGCAGTTCCCCCGGTCTTCAGGAGGAAAAACTGTTTTTT. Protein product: CASSSPGLQEEKLFF. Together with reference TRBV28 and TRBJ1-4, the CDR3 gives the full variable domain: DVKVTQSSRYLVKRTGEKVFLECVQDMDHENMFWYRQDPGLGLRLIYFSYDVKMKEKGDIPEGYSVSREKKERFSLILESASTNQTSMYLCASSSPGLQEEKLFFGSGTQLSVL.

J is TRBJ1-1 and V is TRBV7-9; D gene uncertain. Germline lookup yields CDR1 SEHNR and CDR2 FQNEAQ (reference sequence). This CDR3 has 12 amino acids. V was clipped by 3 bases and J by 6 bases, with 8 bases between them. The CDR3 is CASSLAVAEAFF. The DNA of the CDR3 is TGTGCCAGCAGCTTGGCTGTGGCTGAAGCTTTCTTT.

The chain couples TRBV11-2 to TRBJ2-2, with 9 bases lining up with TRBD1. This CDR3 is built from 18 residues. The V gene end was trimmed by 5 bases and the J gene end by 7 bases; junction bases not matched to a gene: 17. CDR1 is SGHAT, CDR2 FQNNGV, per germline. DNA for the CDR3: TGTGCCAGCAGCCCGATACAGGGGGCAAGCAGGGAGGGCGGGGAGCTGTTTTTT. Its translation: CASSPIQGASREGGELFF.

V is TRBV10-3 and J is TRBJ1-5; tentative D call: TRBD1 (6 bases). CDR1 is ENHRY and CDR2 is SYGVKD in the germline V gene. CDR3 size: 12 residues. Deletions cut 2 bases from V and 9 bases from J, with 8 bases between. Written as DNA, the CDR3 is TGTGCCATCAGTGAGGCCAGGGGGCCCCAGCATTTT. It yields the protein CAISEARGPQHF.

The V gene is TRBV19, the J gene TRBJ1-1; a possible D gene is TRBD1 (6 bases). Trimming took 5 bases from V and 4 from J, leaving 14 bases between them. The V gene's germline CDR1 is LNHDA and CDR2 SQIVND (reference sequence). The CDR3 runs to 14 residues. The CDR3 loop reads CASSFPTGPTEAFF. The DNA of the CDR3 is TGTGCCAGTAGTTTCCCAACAGGGCCCACTGAAGCTTTCTTT. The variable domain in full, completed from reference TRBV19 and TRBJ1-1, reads DGGITQSPKYLFRKEGQNVTLSCEQNLNHDAMYWYRQDPGQGLRLIYYSQIVNDFQKGDIAEGYSVSREKKESFPLTVTSAQKNPTAFYLCASSFPTGPTEAFFGQGTRLTVV.

CDR3 sequence: CASSRTSPPNYEQYF. In DNA form, the CDR3 reads TGTGCCAGCAGCCGGACTAGCCCCCCGAACTACGAGCAGTACTTC. The chain combines TRBV6-5 with TRBJ2-7; 8 nucleotides align to TRBD2. Per germline, CDR1 MNHEY and CDR2 SVGAGI. With 6 bases clipped from V and 3 bases from J, the junction kept 10 bases outside the gene matches. CDR3 length: 15 residues.

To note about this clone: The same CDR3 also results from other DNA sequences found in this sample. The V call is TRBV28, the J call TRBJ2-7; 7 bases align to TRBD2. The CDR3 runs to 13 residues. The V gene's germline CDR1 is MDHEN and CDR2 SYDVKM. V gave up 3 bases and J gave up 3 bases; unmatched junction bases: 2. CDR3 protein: CASSFGGSYEQYF. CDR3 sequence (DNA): TGTGCCAGCAGTTTTGGCGGGAGCTACGAGCAGTACTTC.

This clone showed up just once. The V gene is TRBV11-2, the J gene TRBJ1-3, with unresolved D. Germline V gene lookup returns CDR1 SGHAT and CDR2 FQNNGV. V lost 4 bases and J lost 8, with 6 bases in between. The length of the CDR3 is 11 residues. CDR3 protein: CASSYFYTIYF. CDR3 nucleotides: TGTGCCAGCAGCTACTTTTACACCATATATTTT.

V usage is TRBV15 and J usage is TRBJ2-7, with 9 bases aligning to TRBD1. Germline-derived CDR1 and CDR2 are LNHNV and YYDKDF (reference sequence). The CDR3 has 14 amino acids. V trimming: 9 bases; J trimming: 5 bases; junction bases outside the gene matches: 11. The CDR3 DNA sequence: TGTGCCACAGGCCGATCGGGACAGGGTGACGAGCAGTACTTC. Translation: CATGRSGQGDEQYF. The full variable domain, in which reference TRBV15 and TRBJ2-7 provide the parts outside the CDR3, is DAMVIQNPRYQVTQFGKPVTLSCSQTLNHNVMYWYQQKSSQAPKLLFHYYDKDFNNEADTPDNFQSRRPNTSFCFLDIRSPGLGDTAMYLCATGRSGQGDEQYFGPGTRLTVT.

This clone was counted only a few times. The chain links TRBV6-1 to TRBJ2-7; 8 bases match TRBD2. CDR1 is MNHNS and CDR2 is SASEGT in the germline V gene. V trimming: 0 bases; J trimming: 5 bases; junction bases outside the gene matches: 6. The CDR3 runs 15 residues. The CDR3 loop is CASSEAAGGIDEQYF. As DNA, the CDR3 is TGTGCCAGCAGTGAAGCGGCGGGGGGCATCGACGAGCAGTACTTC.

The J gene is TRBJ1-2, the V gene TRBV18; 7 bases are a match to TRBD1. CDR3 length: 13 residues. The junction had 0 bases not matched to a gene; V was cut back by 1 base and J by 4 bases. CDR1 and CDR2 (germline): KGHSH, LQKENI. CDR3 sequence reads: CASSPRQGYGYTF. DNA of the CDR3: TGTGCCAGCTCACCACGACAGGGCTATGGCTACACCTTC.

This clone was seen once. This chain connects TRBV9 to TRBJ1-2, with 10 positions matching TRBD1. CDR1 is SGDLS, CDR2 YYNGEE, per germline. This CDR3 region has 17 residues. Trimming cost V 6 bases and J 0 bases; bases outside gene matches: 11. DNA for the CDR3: TGTGCCAGCACCCAAGGGGACAGGGGTGACGCTAACTATGGCTACACCTTC. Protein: CASTQGDRGDANYGYTF.

CDR3 sequence reads: CASLDPGQPLEQYF. The CDR3 DNA is TGTGCCAGTCTAGACCCGGGACAGCCCCTGGAGCAGTACTTC. V gene TRBV27 combines with J gene TRBJ2-7, with 7 nucleotides matching TRBD1. The CDR3 loop spans 14 amino acids. Unmatched junction bases numbered 15, after V lost 9 bases and J lost 7 bases. CDR1 is MNHEY, CDR2 SMNVEV, per germline (reference sequence).

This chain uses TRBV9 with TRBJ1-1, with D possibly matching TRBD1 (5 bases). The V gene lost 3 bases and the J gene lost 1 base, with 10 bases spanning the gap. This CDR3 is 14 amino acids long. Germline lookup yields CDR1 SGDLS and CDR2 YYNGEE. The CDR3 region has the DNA TGTGCCAGCAGCGGCAGGGAAGGGAACACTGAAGCTTTCTTT. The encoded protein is CASSGREGNTEAFF.

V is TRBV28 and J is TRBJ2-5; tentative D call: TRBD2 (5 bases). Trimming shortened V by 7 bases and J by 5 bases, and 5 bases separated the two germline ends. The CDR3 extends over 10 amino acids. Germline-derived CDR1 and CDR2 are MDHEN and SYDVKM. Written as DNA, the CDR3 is TGTGCCAGCACGGGGGAGACCCAGTACTTC. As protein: CASTGETQYF.

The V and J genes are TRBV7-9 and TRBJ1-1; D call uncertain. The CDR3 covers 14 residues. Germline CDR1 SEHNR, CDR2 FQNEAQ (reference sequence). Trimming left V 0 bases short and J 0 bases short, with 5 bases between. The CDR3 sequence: CASSLARLNTEAFF. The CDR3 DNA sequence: TGTGCCAGCAGCTTAGCGAGATTGAACACTGAAGCTTTCTTT.